A selection of T cell receptor beta chains follows, all from one sample in a study of neoadjuvant anti-PD-1 for oral cavity cancer. TCRdb's copy holds only in-frame clones and misses some; the assay was immunoSEQ multiplex PCR. The sample lists more than 12,000 clones, about 76% occurring once. The sample was PBMCs, taken after nivolumab (anti-PD-1) treatment. These receptors originate from a person between 40 and 79 years old with oral cavity squamous cell carcinoma. The CDR3 runs from the conserved cysteine through the conserved F or W. A D gene is named only where the DNA matches it firmly. A clone size is listed for some rows: how often the clone was seen (once, few, many), or a class if it is expanded.

CDR3 protein,CDR3 DNA,clone size,J gene,V gene,D gene
CASSEVQGDNQPQHF,TGTGCCAGCAGTGAGGTTCAGGGGGACAATCAGCCCCAGCATTTT,.,TRBJ1-5,TRBV6-1,TRBD1
CASKFPINEQFF,TGTGCCAGCAAATTCCCCATCAATGAGCAGTTCTTC,.,TRBJ2-1,TRBV7-9,.
CASSLGWRGGDEQFF,TGCGCCAGCAGCTTGGGATGGCGGGGAGGTGATGAGCAGTTCTTC,.,TRBJ2-1,TRBV5-1,.
CASSAMGGEQYF,TGTGCCAGCAGTGCCATGGGGGGGGAGCAGTACTTC,few,TRBJ2-7,TRBV25-1,TRBD2
CASSPRQGQDEKLFF,TGCGCCAGCAGCCCGAGACAGGGGCAGGATGAAAAACTGTTTTTT,.,TRBJ1-4,TRBV5-1,TRBD1
CASSYLGGEPQETQYF,TGTGCCAGCAGTTACCTTGGGGGGGAACCCCAAGAGACCCAGTACTTC,.,TRBJ2-5,TRBV6-5,TRBD2
CASSYHREGTEAFF,TGTGCCAGCAGCTACCACAGGGAGGGGACTGAAGCTTTCTTT,.,TRBJ1-1,TRBV6-5,.
CASKQEVGRELFF,TGTGCCAGCAAACAGGAGGTCGGCAGGGAGCTGTTTTTT,few,TRBJ2-2,TRBV6-1,.
CASAAGANVLTF,TGTGCCTCCGCAGCTGGGGCCAACGTCCTGACTTTC,.,TRBJ2-6,TRBV7-6,.
CASSLATGPTYEQYF,TGTGCCAGCAGCTTGGCGACAGGACCCACCTACGAGCAGTACTTC,.,TRBJ2-7,TRBV5-5,.
CASGTQLTGLGDNEQFF,TGTGCCAGCGGCACCCAATTAACAGGATTAGGGGACAATGAGCAGTTCTTC,.,TRBJ2-1,TRBV5-6,.
CASSLDGPGVVNEQFF,TGTGCCAGCAGCTTAGATGGCCCTGGGGTAGTCAATGAGCAGTTCTTC,.,TRBJ2-1,TRBV11-1,.
CASSSRLYEQYF,TGTGCCAGCAGTTCCCGCCTCTACGAGCAGTACTTC,.,TRBJ2-7,TRBV6-5,.
CAISGGGRGEPQHF,TGTGCCATCAGTGGGGGGGGGCGAGGTGAGCCCCAGCATTTT,once,TRBJ1-5,TRBV10-3,.
CSTSEPNEQFF,TGCAGCACCAGCGAGCCGAATGAGCAGTTCTTC,.,TRBJ2-1,TRBV29-1,.
CASGLTNYGYTF,TGTGCTAGTGGTTTGACGAACTATGGCTACACCTTC,.,TRBJ1-2,TRBV12-5,.
CASSYQQGGYGYTF,TGTGCCAGCAGCTATCAGCAGGGAGGCTATGGCTACACCTTC,.,TRBJ1-2,TRBV7-2,.
CASSQDRTLLFF,TGTGCCAGCAGCCAGGATAGGACGCTCCTGTTTTTT,.,TRBJ1-4,TRBV14,.
CASSKVQGLVTDTQYF,TGTGCCAGCAGCAAAGTGCAGGGGCTGGTCACAGATACGCAGTATTTT,.,TRBJ2-3,TRBV21-1,.
CASSLDVGAGALEQYF,TGTGCCAGCAGCTTAGATGTAGGGGCGGGAGCACTCGAGCAGTACTTC,once,TRBJ2-7,TRBV11-2,TRBD2
CASSLVGSVGGNTIYF,TGCGCCAGCAGCTTGGTTGGGTCCGTCGGTGGAAACACCATATATTTT,.,TRBJ1-3,TRBV5-1,.
CASSSSGPSYNEQFF,TGTGCCAGCAGTTCTAGCGGGCCCTCCTACAATGAGCAGTTCTTC,.,TRBJ2-1,TRBV6-5,TRBD2
CASSFEGNTGELFF,TGTGCCAGCAGCTTCGAGGGGAACACCGGGGAGCTGTTTTTT,.,TRBJ2-2,TRBV7-3,.
CASRGGAYGYTF,TGTGCCAGCAGAGGGGGCGCCTATGGCTACACCTTC,.,TRBJ1-2,TRBV2,TRBD1
CASSYGADQYF,TGTGCCAGCAGTTACGGAGCGGACCAGTACTTC,.,TRBJ2-5,TRBV6-5,.
CASRTVGTEAFF,TGTGCCAGCAGGACAGTCGGTACTGAAGCTTTCTTT,.,TRBJ1-1,TRBV6-5,.
CASTMPGQGLEKLFF,TGTGCCAGTACGATGCCGGGACAGGGGCTTGAAAAACTGTTTTTT,once,TRBJ1-4,TRBV19,TRBD1
CASSLLLAGTDTQYF,TGTGCCAGCAGCTTGTTGTTAGCGGGCACAGATACGCAGTATTTT,once,TRBJ2-3,TRBV5-4,.
CAWSAGTTPYNEQFF,TGTGCCTGGAGTGCCGGGACTACCCCATACAATGAGCAGTTCTTC,.,TRBJ2-1,TRBV30,TRBD2